The entry below describes one TCR beta chain. As originally analysed: For nucleated cells, counts were estimated from reference gene primer amplification. Libraries were prepared by immunoSEQ multiplex PCR; TCRdb keeps only in-frame clonotypes and omits some of them. The D gene and trimming were derived from the DNA, and the V and J assignments and clone size from that table. The sample records tens of thousands of clones, 83% being singletons. The data were obtained in a study of blood T cell repertoires in COVID-19. Whole-study context: Sites across the United States, Italy and Spain contributed samples from acute and convalescent COVID-19.

CDR3 length equals 17 residues. The V gene's germline CDR1 is SGHRS and CDR2 YFSETQ. J gave up 7 bases and V 4 bases, and 13 bases lay outside the gene matches. This sequence was found in a human donor in a cohort sampled during active COVID-19. The specimen was peripheral blood. The rearrangement joins TRBV5-1 to TRBJ2-1; 11 bases fit TRBD2. The CDR3 DNA reads TGCGCCAGCAGCCCCAATAGCGGGGGGGGGTTAAGGAATGAGCAGTTCTTC. This codes for CASSPNSGGGLRNEQFF.